The rows below give T cell receptor beta chains drawn from one sample of a study of cytomegalovirus exposure and HLA in healthy donors. Some clones are missing from TCRdb's copy, which holds only in-frame ones; the method was immunoSEQ multiplex PCR. The top ten hold about 1% of the sample, which has 200,000 to 250,000 clones, 80% to 90% seen once. Sequenced sample: PBMCs. The receptors originated from a woman under 30 in good health and CMV-seronegative. The CDR3 runs from the conserved cysteine through the conserved F or W. D genes are given only for firm matches. Size tells how often a clone was seen (once, few, many) or the class of an expanded clone, and some rows leave it out.

>TRBD2|TRBV4-1|-|TRBJ2-3
CASSQGGGRALGDTQYF
TGCGCCAGCAGCCAAGGGGGCGGGAGGGCCCTCGGAGATACGCAGTATTTT
>-|TRBV7-9|-|TRBJ1-1
CASRSPTFLNTEAFF
TGTGCCAGCAGGAGCCCGACATTTTTGAACACTGAAGCTTTCTTT
>-|TRBV5-5|few|TRBJ1-1
CASSSQWGETEAFF
TGTGCCAGCAGCTCACAGTGGGGAGAGACTGAAGCTTTCTTT
>TRBD1|TRBV5-1|-|TRBJ2-3
CASSRDRGGNTQYF
TGCGCCAGCAGCAGGGACAGGGGGGGAAATACGCAGTATTTT
>-|TRBV4-3|-|TRBJ2-3
CASSRTGIQSRTDTQYF
TGCGCCAGCAGCCGCACGGGTATTCAATCCCGGACAGATACGCAGTATTTT
>-|TRBV6-5|-|TRBJ2-5
CASRLQETQYF
TGTGCCAGCAGACTCCAAGAGACCCAGTACTTC
>TRBD1|TRBV6-5|few|TRBJ1-1
CASSYFGQGGTEAFF
TGTGCCAGCAGTTACTTTGGACAGGGGGGCACTGAAGCTTTCTTT
>TRBD1|TRBV5-1|-|TRBJ2-7
CASSLQGAPGEQYF
TGCGCCAGCAGCTTACAGGGGGCGCCGGGGGAGCAGTACTTC
>-|TRBV7-8|-|TRBJ2-3
CASSLRGRASVPSTDTQYF
TGTGCCAGCAGCTTGCGCGGGCGGGCTAGCGTACCTAGCACAGATACGCAGTATTTT
>TRBD2|TRBV9|-|TRBJ2-1
CASSVPSGTSVNEQFF
TGTGCCAGCAGCGTACCCTCCGGGACTAGCGTCAATGAGCAGTTCTTC
>-|TRBV4-1|few|TRBJ2-7
CASSRRQAYEQYF
TGCGCCAGCAGCCGAAGACAGGCCTACGAGCAGTACTTC
>-|TRBV4-1|-|TRBJ2-7
CASSPGSSYEQYF
TGCGCCAGCAGCCCAGGCAGTTCCTACGAGCAGTACTTC
>TRBD1|TRBV6-5|-|TRBJ1-4
CASSPGDRRNEKLFF
TGTGCCAGCAGTCCCGGGGACAGGCGGAATGAAAAACTGTTTTTT
>TRBD2|TRBV11-3|few|TRBJ2-3
CASSLAAGGTDTQYF
TGTGCCAGCAGCTTAGCTGCGGGGGGAACAGATACGCAGTATTTT
>TRBD1|TRBV13|-|TRBJ2-3
CASSLDVPGGPPATDTQYF
TGTGCCAGCAGCTTAGATGTTCCAGGGGGCCCTCCCGCGACAGATACGCAGTATTTT
>TRBD1|TRBV6-1|-|TRBJ1-1
CASSEPGRQGTEAFF
TGTGCCAGCAGTGAACCGGGACGACAGGGCACTGAAGCTTTCTTT
>-|TRBV5-1|-|TRBJ2-5
CASSLDPGQRETQYF
TGCGCCAGCAGCTTGGACCCGGGACAAAGGGAGACCCAGTACTTC
>-|TRBV4-3|-|TRBJ2-3
CASSQARREGTDTQYF
TGCGCCAGCAGCCAAGCCCGAAGGGAGGGCACAGATACGCAGTATTTT
>-|TRBV29-1|-|TRBJ2-7
CSVAHDMTYEQYF
TGCAGCGTTGCCCATGACATGACCTACGAGCAGTACTTC
>-|TRBV10-3|once|TRBJ2-7
CAISVASNEQYF
TGTGCCATCAGCGTGGCTAGCAACGAGCAGTACTTC